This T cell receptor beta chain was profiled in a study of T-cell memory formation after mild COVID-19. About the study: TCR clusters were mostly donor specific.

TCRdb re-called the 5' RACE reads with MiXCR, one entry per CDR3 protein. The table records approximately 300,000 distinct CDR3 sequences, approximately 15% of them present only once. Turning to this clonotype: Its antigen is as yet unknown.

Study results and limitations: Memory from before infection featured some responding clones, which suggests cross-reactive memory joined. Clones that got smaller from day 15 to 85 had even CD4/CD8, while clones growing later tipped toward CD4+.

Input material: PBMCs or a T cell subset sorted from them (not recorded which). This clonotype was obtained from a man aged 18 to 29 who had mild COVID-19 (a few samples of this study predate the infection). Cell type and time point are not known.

The DNA for the CDR3 is TGTGCCAGCAGTTACACCCAGGGGATAAATGGCTACACCTTC. Amino acid sequence: CASSYTQGINGYTF. The gene calls are TRBV6-5 and TRBJ1-2; D is possibly TRBD1 (6 bases). The V end was cut by 2 bases, the J end by 6 bases, with 13 bases between. CDR1 and CDR2 (germline): MNHEY, SVGAGI. The CDR3 is made up of 14 amino acids.